This TCR beta chain emerged from a study of blood T cell repertoires in COVID-19. Study context: Samples representing acute and convalescent COVID-19 were sourced from the United States, Italy and Spain.

The protocol was immunoSEQ multiplex PCR, while the TCRdb copy is restricted to in-frame clones and leaves out a portion. The data contain roughly 380,000 clones, roughly 86% of them singletons. The V gene lost 2 bases and the J gene lost 4 bases, with 10 bases spanning the gap. CDR1 and CDR2 from the germline V gene are KGHDR and SFDVKD. This CDR3 is built from 15 residues. Participant-given clinical history determined each cohort assignment. This TCR derives from a woman in her twenties or thirties who had been exposed to COVID-19. The chain couples TRBV24-1 to TRBJ1-4; maybe TRBD1 (5 bases). The sequenced sample was PBMCs or T cells enriched from blood (not recorded which). The CDR3 nucleotides read TGTGCCACCAGTGATTCCCCAGGGATTAATGAAAAACTGTTTTTT. It yields the protein CATSDSPGINEKLFF.